This TCR beta chain was recovered during a study of a mutant IDH1 vaccine in newly diagnosed glioma. Study background: Of treated patients, around 62% were men and roughly 40% women, averaging 40.4 years. Patients arrived already treated with radiotherapy, temozolomide, or both, most having had both.

Only in-frame clones appear in the TCRdb table, and some are missing; sequencing was by immunoSEQ multiplex PCR. The sample shows under 35,000 clones, 90% of them seen only once. This CDR3 spans 14 amino acids. Deletions cut 2 bases from V and 1 base from J, with 9 bases between. CDR1 and CDR2 from the germline V gene are SNHLY and FYNNEI. A remark on this clone: The antigen is unknown.

Overall study results and limits: 80% to 95% of patients showed vaccine-induced immune responses across multiple MHC alleles.

Time point reported: week 11, during vaccination. Doses comprised 300 ug of mutant IDH1 20-mer peptide each, plus topical imiquimod. This clonotype was sampled from a man between 18 and 35 years old with glioma. V usage is TRBV2 and J usage is TRBJ2-7, with D unclear. Sequences were derived from PBMCs, sampled from a glioma patient whose treatment included an IDH1 peptide vaccine. The CDR3 sequence: CASSESWVSYEQYF. The CDR3 DNA follows: TGTGCCAGCAGTGAATCCTGGGTTTCCTACGAGCAGTACTTC.